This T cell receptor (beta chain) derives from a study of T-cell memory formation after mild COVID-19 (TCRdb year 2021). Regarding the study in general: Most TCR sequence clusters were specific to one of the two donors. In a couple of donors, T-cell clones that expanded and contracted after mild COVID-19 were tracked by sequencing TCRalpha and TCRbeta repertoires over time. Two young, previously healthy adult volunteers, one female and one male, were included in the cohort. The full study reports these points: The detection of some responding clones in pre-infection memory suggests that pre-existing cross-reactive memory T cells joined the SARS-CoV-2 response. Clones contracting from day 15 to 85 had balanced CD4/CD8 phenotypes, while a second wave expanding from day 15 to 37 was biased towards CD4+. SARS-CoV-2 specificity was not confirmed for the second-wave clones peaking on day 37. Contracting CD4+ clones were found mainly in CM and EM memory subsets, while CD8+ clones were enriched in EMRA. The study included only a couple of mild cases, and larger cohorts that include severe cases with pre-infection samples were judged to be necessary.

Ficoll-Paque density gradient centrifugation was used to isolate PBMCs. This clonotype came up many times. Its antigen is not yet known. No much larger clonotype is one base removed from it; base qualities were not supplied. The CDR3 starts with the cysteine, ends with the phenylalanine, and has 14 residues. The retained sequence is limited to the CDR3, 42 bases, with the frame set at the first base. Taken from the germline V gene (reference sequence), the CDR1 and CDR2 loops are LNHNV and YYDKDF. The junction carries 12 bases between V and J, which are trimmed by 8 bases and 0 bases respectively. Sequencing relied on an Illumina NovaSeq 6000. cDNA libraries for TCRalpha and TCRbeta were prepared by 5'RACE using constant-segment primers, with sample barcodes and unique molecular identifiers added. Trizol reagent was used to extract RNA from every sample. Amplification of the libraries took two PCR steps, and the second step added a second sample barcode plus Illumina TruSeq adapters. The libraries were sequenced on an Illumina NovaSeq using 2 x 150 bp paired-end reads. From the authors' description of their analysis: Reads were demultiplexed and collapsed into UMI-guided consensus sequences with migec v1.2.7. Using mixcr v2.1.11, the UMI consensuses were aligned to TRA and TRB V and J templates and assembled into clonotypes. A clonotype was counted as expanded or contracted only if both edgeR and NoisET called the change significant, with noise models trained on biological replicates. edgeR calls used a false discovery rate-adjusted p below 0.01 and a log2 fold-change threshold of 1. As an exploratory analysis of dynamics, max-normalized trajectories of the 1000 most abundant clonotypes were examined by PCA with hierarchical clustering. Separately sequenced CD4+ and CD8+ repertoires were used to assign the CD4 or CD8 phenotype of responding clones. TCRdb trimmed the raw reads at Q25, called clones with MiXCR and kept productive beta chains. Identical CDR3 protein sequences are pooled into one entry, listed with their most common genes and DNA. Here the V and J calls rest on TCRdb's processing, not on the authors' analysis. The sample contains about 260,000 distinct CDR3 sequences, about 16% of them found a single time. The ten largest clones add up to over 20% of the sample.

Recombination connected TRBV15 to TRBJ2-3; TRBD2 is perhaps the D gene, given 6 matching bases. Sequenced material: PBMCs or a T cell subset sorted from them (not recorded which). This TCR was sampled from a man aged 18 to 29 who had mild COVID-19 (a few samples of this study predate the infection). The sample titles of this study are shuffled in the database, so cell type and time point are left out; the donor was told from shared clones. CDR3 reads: CATGVGRSTDTQYF. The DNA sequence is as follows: TGTGCCACCGGGGTGGGGAGGAGCACAGATACGCAGTATTTT.